What follows are 7 T cell receptor beta chains derived from one specimen sequenced in a study of cytomegalovirus exposure and HLA in healthy donors. PCR amplification relied on 60 Vbeta primers (plus 13 Jbeta primers). Libraries were prepared by immunoSEQ multiplex PCR; TCRdb keeps only in-frame clonotypes and omits some of them. The sample yields about 100,000 clones, 81% seen once. Sequencing was performed on PBMCs. These receptors originate from a man in his forties or fifties in good health and CMV-seropositive.

The genes are TRBV6-5 and TRBJ1-2; D is ambiguous. Germline V lookup: CDR1 MNHEY, CDR2 SVGAGI. V lost 5 bases to trimming and J lost 5 bases, with 15 bases between them. The CDR3 extends over 14 amino acids. The CDR3 sequence is CASSPDTLAYGYTF. CDR3 DNA sequence: TGTGCCAGCAGTCCAGACACGTTGGCTTATGGCTACACCTTC.

There are a few counts of this clone. The rearrangement links TRBV18 to TRBJ2-1, with 8 nucleotides matching TRBD2. The length of the CDR3 is 15 residues. The junction had 6 bases not matched to a gene; V was cut back by 3 bases and J by 5 bases. The germline V gene has CDR1 KGHSH and CDR2 LQKENI. The CDR3: CASSPPSGLHNEQFF. The DNA of the CDR3 is TGTGCCAGCTCACCCCCTAGCGGGCTCCACAATGAGCAGTTCTTC.

The V and J genes are TRBV6-1 and TRBJ1-1; D gene uncertain. Germline V gene sequence: CDR1 MNHNS, CDR2 SASEGT. Trimming removed 6 bases from V and 7 bases from J, with 18 bases in between. CDR3 size: 14 residues. CDR3 loop: CASSLIGQGSEAFF. In DNA form, the CDR3 reads TGTGCCAGCAGCCTAATAGGGCAAGGGAGTGAAGCTTTCTTT.

The genes are TRBV6-1 and TRBJ2-7; tentative D call: TRBD1 (5 bases). The CDR3 length is 16 residues. V was pared by 2 bases and J by 7 bases, with 21 bases between. Germline CDR1 is MNHNS and CDR2 is SASEGT. The CDR3 DNA is TGTGCCAGCAGTGAAATGGTAGGAAGGGGTTCGAGGGAGCAGTACTTC. This translates into CASSEMVGRGSREQYF.

This chain uses TRBV18 with TRBJ2-7; tentatively, D is TRBD2 (6 bases). The CDR3 extends over 16 amino acids. Germline CDR1 is KGHSH and CDR2 is LQKENI. V lost 1 base and J 4 bases, leaving 17 bases between the germline ends. The CDR3 DNA follows: TGTGCCAGCTCACCACTGGGGCAGGGAGGAGGGTACGAGCAGTACTTC. Translated: CASSPLGQGGGYEQYF.

The rearrangement links TRBV18 to TRBJ2-5; D might be TRBD1 (5 bases). Deletions cut 4 bases from V and 3 bases from J, with 12 bases between. Germline CDR1 and CDR2: KGHSH and LQKENI. The CDR3 extends over 14 amino acids. Here the CDR3 reads CASSRRQGKETQYF. The DNA of the CDR3 is TGTGCCAGCTCACGACGCCAGGGAAAAGAGACCCAGTACTTC.

The rearrangement links TRBV10-3 to TRBJ1-5; 7 bases fit TRBD1. Germline CDR1 and CDR2: ENHRY and SYGVKD. The CDR3 contains 17 residues. Losses at the gene ends were 6 bases for V and 0 bases for J; bases not matched to a gene: 11. CDR3 loop: CAISRQDHRGSNQPQHF. The CDR3 region has the DNA TGTGCCATCAGCCGCCAGGACCACAGGGGTAGCAATCAGCCCCAGCATTTT.